This record concerns one T cell receptor beta chain sequence. This record belongs to a study of Graves' ophthalmopathy and Graves' hyperthyroidism. Study information: Peripheral blood was gathered at the point of initial diagnosis, before any treatment started.

For repertoire sequencing, the TCR beta CDR3 regions were amplified from RNA transcripts. Second-round multiplex PCR came after a first-round RT-PCR that employed HTBI primers. TCRdb re-called the multiplex PCR reads through MiXCR, storing one row per CDR3 protein. The sample includes about 58,000 distinct CDR3 sequences, less than 55% of them seen just once. Enrollment excluded any patients with other autoimmune diseases, uncontrolled infections, pregnancy or lactation. Establishment of the diagnosis relied upon clinical symptoms, serum thyroxine, TRAb, thyroid ultrasound and orbital computed tomography. Germline V gives CDR1 SNHLY, CDR2 FYNNEI. V lost 0 bases, J lost 5 bases, and 14 bases lay in between. The CDR3 extends over 16 amino acids.

Sequences were obtained from peripheral blood. The source is an adult woman with Graves' ophthalmopathy. V is TRBV2 and J is TRBJ2-1; D gene uncertain. CDR3 coding DNA: TGTGCCAGCAGTGAAGCGCTTCTAACCACACACAATGAGCAGTTCTTC. Translation: CASSEALLTTHNEQFF.